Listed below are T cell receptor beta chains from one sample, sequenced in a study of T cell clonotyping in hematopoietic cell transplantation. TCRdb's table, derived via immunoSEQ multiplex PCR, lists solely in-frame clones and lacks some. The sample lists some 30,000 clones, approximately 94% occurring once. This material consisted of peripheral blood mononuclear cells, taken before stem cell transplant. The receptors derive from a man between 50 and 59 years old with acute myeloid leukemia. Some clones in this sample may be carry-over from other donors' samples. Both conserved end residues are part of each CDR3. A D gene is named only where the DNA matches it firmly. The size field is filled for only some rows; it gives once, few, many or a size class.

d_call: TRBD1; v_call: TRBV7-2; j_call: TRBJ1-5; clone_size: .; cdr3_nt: TGTGCCAGCAGCTTATGGACAGGTAATCAGCCCCAGCATTTT; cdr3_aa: CASSLWTGNQPQHF
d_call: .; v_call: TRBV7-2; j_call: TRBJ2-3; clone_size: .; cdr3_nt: TGTGCCAGCAGCTTAAGCGATACGCAGTATTTT; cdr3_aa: CASSLSDTQYF
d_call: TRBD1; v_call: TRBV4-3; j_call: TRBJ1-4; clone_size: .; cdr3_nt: TGCGCCAGCAGCCAAGTGAGGACAGGGTCTGAAAAACTGTTTTTT; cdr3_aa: CASSQVRTGSEKLFF
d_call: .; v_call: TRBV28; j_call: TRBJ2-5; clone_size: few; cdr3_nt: TGTGCCAGCAGTTCCTCGACATTCTCACAAAAGACCCAGTACTTC; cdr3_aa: CASSSSTFSQKTQYF
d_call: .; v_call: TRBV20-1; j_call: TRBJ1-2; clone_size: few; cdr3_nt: TGCAGTGCTAGAGGCCTTGGCTACACCTTC; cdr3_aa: CSARGLGYTF
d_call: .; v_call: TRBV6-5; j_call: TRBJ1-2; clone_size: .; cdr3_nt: TGTGCCAGCAGTTCTACAGGGTGGGGTGGCTACACCTTC; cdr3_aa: CASSSTGWGGYTF
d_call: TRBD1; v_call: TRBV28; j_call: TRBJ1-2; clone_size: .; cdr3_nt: TGTGCCAGCCAGAGGGAGGGGGCAGGTGGCTACACCTTC; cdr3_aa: CASQREGAGGYTF
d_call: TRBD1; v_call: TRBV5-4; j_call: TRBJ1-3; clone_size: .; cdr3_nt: TGTGCCAGCAGCTTATCCGACAGGGGTTCTGGAAACACCATATATTTT; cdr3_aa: CASSLSDRGSGNTIYF
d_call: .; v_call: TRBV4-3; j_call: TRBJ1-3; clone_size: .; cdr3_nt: TGCGCCAGCAGCCAGGGCCACTACTCTTCTGGAAACACCATATATTTT; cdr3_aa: CASSQGHYSSGNTIYF
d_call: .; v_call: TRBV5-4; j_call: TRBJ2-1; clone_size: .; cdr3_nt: TGTGCCAGCAGCCTGACGACGCTAGGAGAGGGGACTGCGGTCAATGAGCAGTTCTTC; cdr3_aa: CASSLTTLGEGTAVNEQFF
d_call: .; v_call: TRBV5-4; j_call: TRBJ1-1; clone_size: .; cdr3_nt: TGTGCCAGCAGCTTAGCAGGGTTTGTCGTGGGCACTGAAGCTTTCTTT; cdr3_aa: CASSLAGFVVGTEAFF
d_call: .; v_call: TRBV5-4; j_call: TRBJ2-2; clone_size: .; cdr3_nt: TGTGCCAGCAGCCCGGCCGGGGGGAACACCGGGGAGCTGTTTTTT; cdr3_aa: CASSPAGGNTGELFF
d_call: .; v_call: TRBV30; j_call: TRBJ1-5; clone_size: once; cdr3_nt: TGTGCCTGGAGTGTACGCGCAGGGGCAGGTCAGCCCCAGCATTTT; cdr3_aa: CAWSVRAGAGQPQHF
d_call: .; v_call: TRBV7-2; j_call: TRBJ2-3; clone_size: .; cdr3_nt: TGTGCCAGCAGCTTACAGGGTAATGTGGCGGATACGCAGTATTTT; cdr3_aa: CASSLQGNVADTQYF
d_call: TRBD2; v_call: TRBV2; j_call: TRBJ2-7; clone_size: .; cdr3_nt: TGTGCCAGCAGGCGGGAGATCGCCTCCTACGAGCAGTACTTC; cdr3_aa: CASRREIASYEQYF
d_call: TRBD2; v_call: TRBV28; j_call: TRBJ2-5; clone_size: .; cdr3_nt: TGTGCCAGCAGTCCCCCCTGGACTAGCGTGGAGACCCAGTACTTC; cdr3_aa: CASSPPWTSVETQYF
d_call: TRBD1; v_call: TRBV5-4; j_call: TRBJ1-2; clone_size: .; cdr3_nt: TGTGCCAGCAGGTTGACAGGGGGAAGTGGCTACACCTTC; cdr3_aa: CASRLTGGSGYTF
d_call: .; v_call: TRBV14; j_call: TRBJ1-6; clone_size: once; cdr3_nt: TGTGCCAGCAGCCAACAGTTTAATTCACCCCTCCACTTT; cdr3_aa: CASSQQFNSPLHF
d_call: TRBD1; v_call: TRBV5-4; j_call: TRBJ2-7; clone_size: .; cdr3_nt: TGTGCCAGCAGCGTACCGGGACAGAGTCCCGAGCAGTACTTC; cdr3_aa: CASSVPGQSPEQYF
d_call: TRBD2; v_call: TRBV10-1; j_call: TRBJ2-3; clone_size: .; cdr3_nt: TGCGCCAGCAGTGAGAGCGGGATTTACACAGATACGCAGTATTTT; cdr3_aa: CASSESGIYTDTQYF
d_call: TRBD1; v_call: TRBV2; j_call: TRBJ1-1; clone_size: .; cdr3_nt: TGTGCCAGCACTCCGGACAGGCTGAACACTGAAGCTTTCTTT; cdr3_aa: CASTPDRLNTEAFF
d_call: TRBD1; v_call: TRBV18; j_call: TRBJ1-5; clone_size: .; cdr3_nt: TGTGCCAGCTCGTCAAAGACAGGGGATCAGCCCCAGCATTTT; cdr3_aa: CASSSKTGDQPQHF
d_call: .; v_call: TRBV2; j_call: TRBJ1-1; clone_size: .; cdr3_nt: TGTGCCAGCAGTGCTGGGGGCATCGGGGAAGCTTTCTTT; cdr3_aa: CASSAGGIGEAFF
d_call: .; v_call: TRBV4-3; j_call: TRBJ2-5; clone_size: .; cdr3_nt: TGCGCCAGCAGCCAAGGCGTAAAGTGGAGGGAGGAACCCCGAGAGACCCAGTACTTC; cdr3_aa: CASSQGVKWREEPRETQYF
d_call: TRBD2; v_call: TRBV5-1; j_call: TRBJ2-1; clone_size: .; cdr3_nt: TGCGCCAGCAGGATTGGGGGGGGAAACAATGAGCAGTTCTTC; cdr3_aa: CASRIGGGNNEQFF
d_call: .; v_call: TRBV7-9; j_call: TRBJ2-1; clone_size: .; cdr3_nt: TGTGCCAGCAGCTTACGGCAGGGAGGTAGTTTGGAAAATGAGCAGTTCTTC; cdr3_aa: CASSLRQGGSLENEQFF
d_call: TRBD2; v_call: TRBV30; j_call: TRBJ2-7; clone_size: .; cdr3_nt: TGTGCCTGGAGTATACTAGCGGAGCAGTACTTC; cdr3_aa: CAWSILAEQYF
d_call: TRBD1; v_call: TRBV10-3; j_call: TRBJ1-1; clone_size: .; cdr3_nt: TGTGCCATCAGTGACGTTCCGGGACAGAAGGTGGACACTGAAGCTTTCTTT; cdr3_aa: CAISDVPGQKVDTEAFF
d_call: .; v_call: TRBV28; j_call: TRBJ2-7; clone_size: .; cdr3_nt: TGTGCCAGCGACACAAGGGGACGGGAGCAGTACTTC; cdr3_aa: CASDTRGREQYF
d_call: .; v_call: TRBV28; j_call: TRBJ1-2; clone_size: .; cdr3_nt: TGTGCCAGCAGTTTAATGGGTGTCGGGAGTAACTATGGCTACACCTTC; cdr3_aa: CASSLMGVGSNYGYTF
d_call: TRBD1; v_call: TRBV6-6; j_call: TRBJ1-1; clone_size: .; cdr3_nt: TGTGCCAGCAGGGACAGGGTAGCTTTCTTT; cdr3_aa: CASRDRVAFF
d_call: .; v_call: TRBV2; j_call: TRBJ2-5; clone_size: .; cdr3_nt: TGTGCCAGCAGTGAAGCTTCGGCAGGGTGGGGCCAAGAGACCCAGTACTTC; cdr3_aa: CASSEASAGWGQETQYF
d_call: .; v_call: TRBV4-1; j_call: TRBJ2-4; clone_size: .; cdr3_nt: TGCGCCAGCAGCCAAGCACCTCCGACAGTACTAGCCAAAAACATTCAGTACTTC; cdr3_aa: CASSQAPPTVLAKNIQYF
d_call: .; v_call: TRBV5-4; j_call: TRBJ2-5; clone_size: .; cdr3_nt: TGTGCCAGCAGCACCGGGGGATTGGCGGCAGAGACCCAGTACTTC; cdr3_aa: CASSTGGLAAETQYF
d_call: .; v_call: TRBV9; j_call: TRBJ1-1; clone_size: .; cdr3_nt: TGTGCCAGCAGCGTAGCGGTGAACACTGAAGCTTTCTTT; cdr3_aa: CASSVAVNTEAFF
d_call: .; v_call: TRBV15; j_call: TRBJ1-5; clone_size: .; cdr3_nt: TGTGCCACCAGCAGAGATGGGGGTGGGTTTAATCAGCCCCAGCATTTT; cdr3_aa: CATSRDGGGFNQPQHF
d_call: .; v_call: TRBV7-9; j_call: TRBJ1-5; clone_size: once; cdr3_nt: TGTGCCAGCAGCTTAGACAGTACAAATCAGCCCCAGCATTTT; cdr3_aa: CASSLDSTNQPQHF
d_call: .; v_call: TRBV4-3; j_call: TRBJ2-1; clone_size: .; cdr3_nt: TGCGCCAGCAGCCTGCTACCGACAGGCGCCTCCTACAATGAGCAGTTCTTC; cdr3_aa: CASSLLPTGASYNEQFF
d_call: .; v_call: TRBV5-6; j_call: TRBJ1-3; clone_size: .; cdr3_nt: TGTGCCAGCAGCTCACGGGATGTCTCTGGAAACACCATATATTTT; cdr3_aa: CASSSRDVSGNTIYF
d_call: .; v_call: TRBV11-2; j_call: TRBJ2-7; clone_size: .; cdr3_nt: TGTGCCAGCAGCTTAGTGTCGGTCTCCTACGAGCAGTACTTC; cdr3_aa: CASSLVSVSYEQYF